The rows below give T cell receptor beta chains drawn from one sample of a study of control samples from healthy donors and cancer patients. Data came from immunoSEQ multiplex PCR; TCRdb stores just in-frame clones and leaves some out. The sample includes 95,000 to 130,000 clones, around 90% seen only once; the top ten take 2% to 2.5%. Sequenced input: blood. The receptor set was obtained from a woman aged 65 to 85 in good health. Both conserved end residues are part of each CDR3. A D gene is named only where the DNA matches it firmly. The listing skips clone size in some rows; elsewhere it reads once, few, many or a size class.

size: NA
V: TRBV5-8
J: TRBJ1-3
D: NA
DNA: TGTGCCAGCAGCGCTGGGACCGCTGGAAACACCATATATTTT
CDR3: CASSAGTAGNTIYF

size: NA
V: TRBV3-1/TRBV3-2
J: TRBJ1-1
D: TRBD1
DNA: TGTGCCAGCAGCCAAGGCAGGACAGGGAACACTGAAGCTTTCTTT
CDR3: CASSQGRTGNTEAFF

size: NA
V: TRBV11-2
J: TRBJ2-7
D: NA
DNA: TGTGCCAGCAGCCCTGCCCAGGGGTCCTACGAGCAGTACTTC
CDR3: CASSPAQGSYEQYF

size: NA
V: TRBV3-1/TRBV3-2
J: TRBJ2-7
D: NA
DNA: TGTGCCAGCAGCCAAAGGGGGGGCAGGACCTCCTACGAGCAGTACTTC
CDR3: CASSQRGGRTSYEQYF

size: NA
V: TRBV2
J: TRBJ2-7
D: NA
DNA: TGTGCCAGCACGGATCAGGGGAGGGCCTACGAGCAGTACTTC
CDR3: CASTDQGRAYEQYF

size: NA
V: TRBV5-1
J: TRBJ2-7
D: NA
DNA: TGCGCCAGCAGCATCGACAGGTTCTCCTACGAGCAGTACTTC
CDR3: CASSIDRFSYEQYF

size: NA
V: TRBV4-3
J: TRBJ2-3
D: NA
DNA: TGCGCCAGCAGCCAAGCGACAGTATTAAACACAGATACGCAGTATTTT
CDR3: CASSQATVLNTDTQYF

size: NA
V: TRBV7-9
J: TRBJ2-1
D: NA
DNA: TGTGCCAGCAGCTTCGCCGACAGCTACAATGAGCAGTTCTTC
CDR3: CASSFADSYNEQFF

size: NA
V: TRBV3-1/TRBV3-2
J: TRBJ1-6
D: NA
DNA: TGTGCCAGCAGCCAACTCCCGGCAGGAGATTCACCCCTCCACTTT
CDR3: CASSQLPAGDSPLHF

size: NA
V: TRBV7-2
J: TRBJ2-5
D: TRBD2
DNA: TGTGCCAGCAGCATTAGCGGGGGGGCGATTATAGAGACCCAGTACTTC
CDR3: CASSISGGAIIETQYF

size: NA
V: TRBV7-8
J: TRBJ1-5
D: NA
DNA: TGTGCCAGCAGCTTAAATAACAGGGTGTCCCAGCCCCAGCATTTT
CDR3: CASSLNNRVSQPQHF

size: few
V: TRBV15
J: TRBJ1-3
D: NA
DNA: TGTGCCACCAGCCGACCCAGGACCATGCTCTCTGGAAACACCATATATTTT
CDR3: CATSRPRTMLSGNTIYF

size: NA
V: TRBV5-1
J: TRBJ1-2
D: NA
DNA: TGCGCCAGCAGCTTGGCCGAAGCTAACTATGGCTACACCTTC
CDR3: CASSLAEANYGYTF

size: NA
V: TRBV2
J: TRBJ1-1
D: NA
DNA: TGTGCCGGCAGGTTGTTGAACACTGAAGCTTTCTTT
CDR3: CAGRLLNTEAFF

size: NA
V: TRBV12-3/TRBV12-4
J: TRBJ1-2
D: NA
DNA: TGTGCCAGCAGTTTAGCGCTGGGGGGCTACACCTTC
CDR3: CASSLALGGYTF

size: NA
V: TRBV9
J: TRBJ2-1
D: TRBD2
DNA: TGTGCCAGCAGCGGCGGGCGGGGGGGCTACAATGAGCAGTTCTTC
CDR3: CASSGGRGGYNEQFF

size: NA
V: TRBV19
J: TRBJ1-1
D: TRBD1
DNA: TGTGCCAGTATTGAGAGACAGGGTGCCACTGAAGCTTTCTTT
CDR3: CASIERQGATEAFF

size: few
V: TRBV9
J: TRBJ1-1
D: NA
DNA: TGTGCCAGCAGCGCGAACCAAGTCGGGGTGAACACTGAAGCTTTCTTT
CDR3: CASSANQVGVNTEAFF

size: NA
V: TRBV5-4
J: TRBJ2-2
D: NA
DNA: TGTGCCAGCAGCCCTTACGAGAACGGGGAGCTGTTTTTT
CDR3: CASSPYENGELFF

size: NA
V: TRBV7-3
J: TRBJ2-1
D: NA
DNA: TGTGCCAGCAGCTTAGGGGGGCAGCAGTTCTTC
CDR3: CASSLGGQQFF

size: NA
V: TRBV5-4
J: TRBJ2-5
D: TRBD1
DNA: TGTGCCAGCAGTCCAACAGGGGCAGGGGAGACCCAGTACTTC
CDR3: CASSPTGAGETQYF

size: NA
V: TRBV7-2
J: TRBJ1-5
D: NA
DNA: TGTGCCAGCAGCCCCCATGGGCTTAGCAATCAGCCCCAGCATTTT
CDR3: CASSPHGLSNQPQHF

size: NA
V: TRBV11-1
J: TRBJ2-2
D: NA
DNA: TGTGCCAGCAGCTTCCTCTCCCGCAGGGACACCGGGGAGCTGTTTTTT
CDR3: CASSFLSRRDTGELFF

size: NA
V: TRBV5-1
J: TRBJ2-7
D: TRBD2
DNA: TGCGCCAGCAGCTTGGCTAGCGGGGTTTACGAGCAGTACTTC
CDR3: CASSLASGVYEQYF

size: NA
V: TRBV2
J: TRBJ2-1
D: NA
DNA: TGTGCCAGCATGAACTCTGGCAATGAGCAGTTCTTC
CDR3: CASMNSGNEQFF

size: few
V: TRBV6-2/TRBV6-3
J: TRBJ1-2
D: TRBD1
DNA: TGTGCCAGCAGCCGGGGACAGGGCGGCGGCTACACCTTC
CDR3: CASSRGQGGGYTF

size: NA
V: TRBV13
J: TRBJ2-1
D: TRBD2
DNA: TGTGCCAGCAGCCCCGCCCCGACCTTGGCGGGGGGGGCCGTACATGAGCAGTTCTTC
CDR3: CASSPAPTLAGGAVHEQFF

size: NA
V: TRBV6-1
J: TRBJ1-5
D: NA
DNA: TGTGCCAGCAGTGAAAGTAGGGCTTTGAATCAGCCCCAGCATTTT
CDR3: CASSESRALNQPQHF

size: NA
V: TRBV10-2
J: TRBJ2-7
D: NA
DNA: TGCGCCAGCAGGGGAGACAGCTACGAGCAGTACTTC
CDR3: CASRGDSYEQYF

size: NA
V: TRBV12-3/TRBV12-4
J: TRBJ1-1
D: NA
DNA: TGTGCCAGCAGTTTATCATCTGAAGCTTTCTTT
CDR3: CASSLSSEAFF

size: NA
V: TRBV7-2
J: TRBJ2-3
D: NA
DNA: TGTGCCAGCAGCAGCAATGGGCGGGGACACTCCCCAGATACGCAGTATTTT
CDR3: CASSSNGRGHSPDTQYF

size: NA
V: TRBV11-3
J: TRBJ2-3
D: NA
DNA: TGTGCCAGCAGCTTGGGGGGGCAGGCAGATACGCAGTATTTT
CDR3: CASSLGGQADTQYF

size: NA
V: TRBV6-6
J: TRBJ1-6
D: TRBD1
DNA: TGTGCCAGCAGTTACTCGCCCAGGGCAGGGGGGTCACCCCTCCACTTT
CDR3: CASSYSPRAGGSPLHF

size: NA
V: TRBV7-9
J: TRBJ2-7
D: NA
DNA: TGTGCCAGCAGCCAGAGTGCCGGCTACGAGCAGTACTTC
CDR3: CASSQSAGYEQYF

size: NA
V: TRBV18
J: TRBJ2-7
D: TRBD1
DNA: TGTGCCAGCTCACCCGGGACAGGTAACTACGAGCAGTACTTC
CDR3: CASSPGTGNYEQYF

size: NA
V: TRBV7-6
J: TRBJ1-2
D: NA
DNA: TGTGCCAGCAGCTCCCCCCGGGGGCCAAACTATGGCTACACCTTC
CDR3: CASSSPRGPNYGYTF

size: NA
V: TRBV3-1/TRBV3-2
J: TRBJ1-1
D: NA
DNA: TGTGCCTGCAGCCAATCGGGGAGGATGAACACTGAAGCTTTCTTT
CDR3: CACSQSGRMNTEAFF